Sequencing of this TCR beta chain was carried out in a study of cytomegalovirus exposure and HLA in healthy donors. Study conclusions and caveats: Earlier results showed most TCR beta V segments being productive about 87% or about 30% of the time.

CDR1 is SQVTM, CDR2 ANQGSEA, per germline. The V end was cut by 2 bases, the J end by 5 bases, with 13 bases between. CDR3 size: 13 residues. Notes on this clone: The antigen is not known.

This PCR relied on a set of 60 Vbeta primers and 13 Jbeta primers. The table came from immunoSEQ multiplex PCR; TCRdb's copy has only in-frame clones and leaves some out. The top ten hold roughly 1.5% of the sample, which has about 61,000 clones, more than 70% seen once. Sequenced: PBMCs. The clonotype comes from a man younger than 30 in good health and CMV-seronegative. The V call is TRBV29-1, the J call TRBJ2-7; D might be TRBD1 (5 bases). The CDR3 nucleotides read TGCAGCGTTGAACCCGACAGACGGGACGAGCAGTACTTC. It specifies CSVEPDRRDEQYF.